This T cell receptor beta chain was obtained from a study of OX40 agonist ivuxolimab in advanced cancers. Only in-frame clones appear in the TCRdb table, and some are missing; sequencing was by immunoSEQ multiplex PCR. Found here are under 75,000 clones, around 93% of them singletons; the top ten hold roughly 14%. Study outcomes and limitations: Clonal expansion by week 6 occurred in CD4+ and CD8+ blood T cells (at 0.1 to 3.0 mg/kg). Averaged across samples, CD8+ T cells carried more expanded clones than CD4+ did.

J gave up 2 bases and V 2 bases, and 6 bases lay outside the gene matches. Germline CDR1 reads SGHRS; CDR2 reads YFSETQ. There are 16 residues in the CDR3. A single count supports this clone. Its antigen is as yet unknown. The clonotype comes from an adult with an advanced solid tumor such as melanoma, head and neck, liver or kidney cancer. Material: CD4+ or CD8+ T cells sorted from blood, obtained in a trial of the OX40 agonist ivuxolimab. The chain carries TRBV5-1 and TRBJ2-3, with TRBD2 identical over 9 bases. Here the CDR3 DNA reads TGCGCCAGCAGCTTAATAGCGGGAGCCCTCACAGATACGCAGTATTTT. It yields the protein CASSLIAGALTDTQYF.